The 9 T cell receptor beta chains below were found in one sample sequenced in a study of cytomegalovirus exposure and HLA in healthy donors (dated by TCRdb to the late 2010s). Library prep was done by the immunoSEQ multiplex PCR assay. This immuneACCESS table, as held by TCRdb, lists in-frame sequences with V and J called but not all clones. Of the missing ones, under half trace to an unresolved V gene in checked studies; the others have no known cause. This sample comprises some 140,000 clones, approximately 84% of them detected only once. The ten largest account for 1.4% to 1.5% of the sample. The material sequenced was PBMCs. The receptors were sampled from a woman aged 25-40 years in good health and CMV-seronegative.

In this sample, this clone turned up many times. J is TRBJ2-1 and V is TRBV7-2; the D gene is possibly TRBD2 (6 bases). Looked up from germline, CDR1 is SGHTA and CDR2 is FQGNSA. The CDR3 length is 15 residues. With 1 base removed from V and 4 bases from J, the gap between germline ends came to 11 bases. This CDR3 is CASSLGAGRYNEQFF. Written as DNA, the CDR3 is TGTGCCAGCAGCTTAGGGGCAGGGAGGTACAATGAGCAGTTCTTC. Full variable domain (missing parts from reference TRBV7-2 and TRBJ2-1): GAGVSQSPSNKVTEKGKDVELRCDPISGHTALYWYRQSLGQGLEFLIYFQGNSAPDKSGLPSDRFSAERTGGSVSTLTIQRTQQEDSAVYLCASSLGAGRYNEQFFGPGTRLTVL.

The chain recombines TRBV27 with TRBJ2-3; weak D call: TRBD2 (6 bases). The CDR3 runs to 16 residues. V lost 7 bases and J 2 bases, leaving 19 bases between the germline ends. CDR1 MNHEY and CDR2 SMNVEV come from the germline V gene (reference sequence). In DNA form, the CDR3 reads TGTGCCAGCACCCCCCGGGACTCCTCACCCACAGATACGCAGTATTTT. As protein: CASTPRDSSPTDTQYF.

This CDR3 is CASSQRRDLNTEAFF. CDR3 coding DNA: TGTGCCAGCAGCCAGAGACGGGATCTCAACACTGAAGCTTTCTTT. This sequence joins TRBV14 and TRBJ1-1; D gene ambiguous. From germline, CDR1 is SGHDN and CDR2 FVKESK. The CDR3 consists of 15 residues. Trimming took off 3 bases at V and 2 bases at J, with 13 bases between the two ends. Variable domain in full (rest from reference TRBV14 and TRBJ1-1): EAGVTQFPSHSVIEKGQTVTLRCDPISGHDNLYWYRRVMGKEIKFLLHFVKESKQDESGMPNNRFLAERTGGTYSTLKVQPAELEDSGVYFCASSQRRDLNTEAFFGQGTRLTVV.

V gene TRBV30 combines with J gene TRBJ2-3; TRBD2 aligns across 7 bases. This CDR3 comprises 14 residues. The germline V gene has CDR1 GTSNPN and CDR2 SVGIG (reference sequence). J lost 2 bases, V lost 7 bases, and 9 bases had no gene match. The CDR3 is CAFSRGTITDTQYF. DNA of the CDR3: TGTGCCTTTAGTCGGGGGACTATCACAGATACGCAGTATTTT.

The chain uses TRBV5-1 and TRBJ2-1, with 7 bases aligning to TRBD1. The germline gives CDR1 SGHRS, CDR2 YFSETQ. Germline trimming cut 2 bases from V and 8 bases from J; bases unmatched to any gene: 10. The CDR3 is 15 residues long. CDR3: CASSFQGVMGDEQFF. The DNA of the CDR3 is TGCGCCAGCAGCTTTCAGGGGGTTATGGGCGATGAGCAGTTCTTC.

This chain joins TRBV6-5 and TRBJ1-1, with D possibly TRBD1 on 5 matching bases. The CDR3 sequence is 13 residues long. Trimming cost V 4 bases and J 8 bases, with 14 bases left between them. The germline V gene has CDR1 MNHEY and CDR2 SVGAGI. The CDR3 DNA reads TGTGCCAGCAGTTCCCCAGGGAGGGTGGAAGCTTTCTTT. This codes for CASSSPGRVEAFF.

V gene TRBV4-1 combines with J gene TRBJ1-3; D remains ambiguous. Germline V CDR1 and CDR2: MGHRA, YSYEKL. This CDR3 is 14 amino acids long. Trimming shortened V by 4 bases and J by 7 bases, and 14 bases separated the two germline ends. The CDR3 spells CASSPPGWWNTIYF. The DNA of the CDR3 is TGCGCCAGCAGCCCCCCGGGTTGGTGGAACACCATATATTTT.

The DNA for the CDR3 is TGTGCCAGCAGGCTGGAGGATAATAACTATGGCTACACCTTC. Translated: CASRLEDNNYGYTF. The V gene is TRBV6-1, the J gene TRBJ1-2; D is unresolved. V was pared by 6 bases and J by 1 base, with 12 bases between. This CDR3 is built from 14 residues. CDR1 and CDR2 (germline): MNHNS, SASEGT.

This chain connects TRBV9 to TRBJ2-1, with TRBD2 matching over 8 bases. With V trimmed by 4 bases and J by 0 bases, 6 bases remained unmatched. Looked up from germline, CDR1 is SGDLS and CDR2 is YYNGEE. The CDR3 is made up of 16 amino acids. In DNA, the CDR3 is TGTGCCAGCAGCAGGGGACTAGGCGTCTCCTACAATGAGCAGTTCTTC. This codes for CASSRGLGVSYNEQFF. Together with reference TRBV9 and TRBJ2-1, the CDR3 gives the full variable domain: DSGVTQTPKHLITATGQRVTLRCSPRSGDLSVYWYQQSLDQGLQFLIQYYNGEERAKGNILERFSAQQFPDLHSELNLSSLELGDSALYFCASSRGLGVSYNEQFFGPGTRLTVL.